The 20 T cell receptor beta chains presented below share a single source sample, sequenced in a study of tumor and adjacent non-tumor tissue in lung cancer. RNA was extracted from bulk tissue without any cell sorting. TCRbeta libraries were built with three rounds of nested PCR, modified from ARM-PCR. Via MiXCR, TCRdb re-called the multiplex PCR reads, giving one row per CDR3 protein. The repertoire holds 68,000 or so distinct CDR3 sequences, with just under 60% as singletons. Sequenced: lung tumor tissue. Receptor source: a man aged 45 to 65 with non-small cell lung cancer.

For this clonotype: One end of the junction fails to match germline, which may point to a read error. The DNA for the CDR3 is TGTGCCAGCAGCCTCGAAGGACGGTCCCGCGATGACCAGATCTTC. It yields the protein CASSLEGRSRDDQIF. The chain couples TRBV11-3 to TRBJ2-1; unclear D gene. The germline V gene encodes CDR1 SGHNT and CDR2 YENEEA. CDR3 length equals 15 residues.

There are a few counts of this clonotype. The V and J genes are TRBV5-1 and TRBJ2-3; TRBD2 agrees at 14 bases. This CDR3 region has 18 residues. Trimming at V came to 2 bases and at J to 0 bases, leaving 5 bases not matched to a gene. CDR1 SGHRS and CDR2 YFSETQ come from the germline V gene. The CDR3 DNA reads TGCGCCAGCAGCTTAGGGACTAGCGGGGGCCCTAGCACAGATACGCAGTATTTT. This translates into CASSLGTSGGPSTDTQYF. The full variable domain, in which reference TRBV5-1 and TRBJ2-3 provide the parts outside the CDR3, is KAGVTQTPRYLIKTRGQQVTLSCSPISGHRSVSWYQQTPGQGLQFLFEYFSETQRNKGNFPGRFSGRQFSNSRSEMNVSTLELGDSALYLCASSLGTSGGPSTDTQYFGPGTRLTVL.

This clonotype occurred a few times. A read error may explain this, as a much larger clone is one base away. The rearrangement joins TRBV29-1 to TRBJ2-7; 9 bases line up with TRBD2. The length of the CDR3 is 12 residues. Germline CDR1 is SQVTM and CDR2 is ANQGSEA. J gave up 6 bases and V 7 bases, and 7 bases lay outside the gene matches. The CDR3 nucleotides read TGCAGCGGGTCTAGCGGGGTTGGCGAGCAGTACTTC. This codes for CSGSSGVGEQYF.

Points on this clonotype: A much larger clone is a single base away; this may be a read error. This sequence joins TRBV20-1 and TRBJ2-3, with 14 bases lining up with TRBD2. Germline V CDR1 and CDR2: DFQATT, SNEGSKA (reference sequence). The CDR3 has 16 amino acids. The CDR3 DNA follows: TGCAGTGCTAGTCGGGGACTAGCGGGAGAAACAGATACGCTGTATTTT. This sequence encodes CSASRGLAGETDTLYF.

Notes on this clonotype: Lacking the conserved final phenylalanine or tryptophan, this CDR3 likely reflects a read error. The gene calls are TRBV28 and TRBJ2-7, with D possibly TRBD1 on 7 matching bases. CDR1 and CDR2 from the germline V gene are MDHEN and SYDVKM. CDR3 size: 15 residues. Trimming removed 6 bases from V and 0 bases from J, with 15 bases in between. CDR3 in amino acids: CASRRQGGPSYEQYL. The CDR3 nucleotides read TGTGCCAGCAGGCGCCAGGGGGGTCCCTCCTACGAGCAGTACTTA.

A note on this clonotype: This CDR3 is missing its conserved last phenylalanine or tryptophan, likely due to a read error. The genes are TRBV7-8 and TRBJ2-7; 8 nucleotides match TRBD1. CDR3 length equals 13 residues. Trimming removed 9 bases from V and 5 bases from J; junction bases left unmatched: 9. In germline, CDR1 is SGHVS, CDR2 FQNEAQ. Written as DNA, the CDR3 is TGTGCCAGGAGCCAGGGGGCAGGGGACGAGCAGTACCTC. Encoded protein: CARSQGAGDEQYL.

This clonotype was detected ten times or more. The chain links TRBV5-1 to TRBJ1-1; D not resolved. Germline CDR1 is SGHRS and CDR2 is YFSETQ. The CDR3 contains 14 residues. V gave up 1 base and J gave up 4 bases, with 11 bases separating them. CDR3 DNA: TGCGCCAGCAGCTTGCAAAGTGATGGCACTGAAGCTTTCTTT. Its protein is CASSLQSDGTEAFF.

CDR3 nucleotide sequence: TGTGCCAGCAACACATACCTCGGGGTCGACTACGAGCAGTACTTC. Protein sequence: CASNTYLGVDYEQYF. This chain joins TRBV7-8 and TRBJ2-7, with D perhaps matching TRBD2 (5 bases). V was trimmed by 7 bases and J by 3 bases, leaving 19 bases between them. The germline V gene has CDR1 SGHVS and CDR2 FQNEAQ. The CDR3 sequence is 15 residues long.

The chain has TRBV11-1 and TRBJ2-3; D is unclear. The V end lost 5 bases, the J end lost 6 bases, and 12 bases lay between the germline ends. Germline-derived CDR1 and CDR2 are SGHAT and FQDESV (reference sequence). This CDR3 is 13 amino acids long. CDR3 nucleotides: TGTGCCAGCAGCCAAGGGTGGGCGGATACGCAGTATTTT. This codes for CASSQGWADTQYF.

The chain recombines TRBV6-1 with TRBJ2-4; D might be TRBD2 (5 bases). V was clipped by 9 bases and J by 2 bases, with 29 bases between them. Per the germline V gene, CDR1 is MNHNS and CDR2 is SASEGT. This CDR3 is built from 19 residues. CDR3 nucleotides: TGTGCCAGAAGTAAATTGGTGGCAGTTCCTCGGGGTACCAAAAACATTCAGTACTTC. This encodes CARSKLVAVPRGTKNIQYF.

As to this clonotype: A read error is likely, as this CDR3 ends without the conserved phenylalanine or tryptophan. The chain couples TRBV4-2 to TRBJ2-7; D remains ambiguous. The CDR3 is 13 residues long. From germline, CDR1 is LGHNA and CDR2 YNFKEQ. CDR3 amino acids: CASRQESGFEQYL. Here the CDR3 DNA reads TGTGCCAGCAGGCAAGAGTCCGGCTTTGAGCAGTACCTC.

Regarding this clonotype: At one end the junction does not follow the germline gene, possibly because of a read error. The chain recombines TRBV6-5 with TRBJ2-6, with TRBD2 as a possible D gene (8 bases). Germline V gives CDR1 MNHEY, CDR2 SVGAGI. The CDR3 runs to 17 residues. The CDR3 reads CASSYTDRVRGANVLAF. DNA for the CDR3: TGTGCAAGCAGTTACACCGACAGGGTGCGGGGGGCCAACGTCCTGGCTTTC.

In this sample, this clonotype turned up many times. V is TRBV6-5 and J is TRBJ2-1; TRBD2 matches 10 bases. The junction had 6 bases not matched to a gene; V was cut back by 2 bases and J by 8 bases. The CDR3 consists of 15 residues. Germline lookup yields CDR1 MNHEY and CDR2 SVGAGI. CDR3 sequence reads: CASSYRAGGPDEQFF. For the CDR3, the DNA is TGTGCCAGCAGTTACCGAGCGGGAGGGCCAGATGAGCAGTTCTTC.

Points on this clonotype: A much larger clone sits a single nucleotide away, making a read error possible. V usage is TRBV29-1 and J usage is TRBJ1-1; possible D gene TRBD1, 5 bases. CDR3 length: 13 residues. CDR1 is SQVTM and CDR2 is ANQGSEA in the germline V gene. CDR3: CSVEAGMGTGAFF. CDR3 nucleotide sequence: TGCAGCGTTGAAGCAGGGATGGGCACTGGAGCTTTCTTT. The complete variable domain, with remaining parts taken from reference TRBV29-1 and TRBJ1-1, reads SAVISQKPSRDICQRGTSLTIQCQVDSQVTMMFWYRQQPGQSLTLIATANQGSEATYESGFVIDKFPISRPNLTFSTLTVSNMSPEDSSIYLCSVEAGMGTGAFFGQGTRLTVV.

The chain links TRBV6-5 to TRBJ2-7; D unclear. CDR1 is MNHEY and CDR2 is SVGAGI in the germline V gene. Trimming took 9 bases from V and 2 from J, leaving 17 bases between them. The CDR3 has 14 residues. The CDR3 nucleotides read TGTGCCAGTGGGCCCGCTTCATTTCCCTACGAGCAGTACTTC. It yields the protein CASGPASFPYEQYF.

V is TRBV5-1 and J is TRBJ2-5; 14 bases are shared with TRBD2. From germline, CDR1 is SGHRS and CDR2 YFSETQ. J was trimmed by 5 bases and V by 4 bases; bases with no gene match: 10. The CDR3 loop spans 17 amino acids. The DNA for the CDR3 is TGCGCCAGCAGCCCTCCGGGACTAGCGGGAGTGCGGGAGACCCAGTACTTC. Translating gives CASSPPGLAGVRETQYF.

Turning to this clonotype: One junction end does not reproduce the germline sequence, and a read error may be involved. This rearrangement joins TRBV29-1 to TRBJ1-2; the D gene is possibly TRBD1 (6 bases). CDR1 and CDR2 (germline): SQVTM, ANQGSEA. The CDR3 sequence is 15 residues long. The CDR3 coding sequence is TGCAGCGCTGAAGATACAGGGAGTATTAACTATTGCTACACCTTC. The encoded protein is CSAEDTGSINYCYTF.

This clonotype was picked up a small number of times. This rearrangement joins TRBV5-1 to TRBJ1-4, with 7 positions matching TRBD1. This CDR3 has 14 amino acids. Germline assignment: CDR1 SGHRS and CDR2 YFSETQ. After removal of 4 bases from V and 8 bases from J, the junction contained 8 bases not matched to a gene. The DNA of the CDR3 is TGCGCCAGCAGCCCTACAGGGGCGGAAGAAAAACTGTTTTTT. Protein product: CASSPTGAEEKLFF.

The chain uses TRBV11-2 and TRBJ1-1; D remains unclear. The CDR3 runs 13 residues. Germline CDR1 SGHAT, CDR2 FQNNGV. V dropped 6 bases and J dropped 0 bases, with 8 bases sitting between them. The CDR3 DNA is TGTGCCAGCAGTCAAGCGATGAACACTGAAGCTTTCTTT. Encoded protein: CASSQAMNTEAFF.

This clonotype was observed many times. The rearrangement links TRBV10-2 to TRBJ2-5; TRBD2 matches at 7 bases. This CDR3 has 15 amino acids. Germline V CDR1 and CDR2: WSHSY, SAAADI. After removal of 2 bases from V and 4 bases from J, the junction contained 7 bases not matched to a gene. CDR3 residues: CASSEQASGGETQYF. CDR3 coding DNA: TGCGCCAGCAGTGAGCAAGCTAGCGGAGGAGAGACCCAGTACTTC.